This is a list of T cell receptor beta chains from one sample in a study of shared clonotypes between healthy human individuals. Data came from immunoSEQ multiplex PCR; TCRdb stores just in-frame clones and leaves some out. The sample lists 2 million to 2.5 million clones, roughly 93% occurring once. Sample: naive CD4+ T cells from PBMCs. The receptor set was obtained from a young man in good health. Some clones in this sample may be carry-over from other donors' samples. CDR3s include the opening cysteine and the closing phenylalanine or tryptophan. The order of the fields is J gene, V gene, D gene, clone size, CDR3 DNA, CDR3 protein. A D gene is named only where the DNA matches it firmly. Clone sizes are given selectively: once, few, many, or a class where the clone is expanded.

j_gene: TRBJ1-1; v_gene: TRBV18; d_gene: -; abundance: -; CDR3nt: TGTGCCAGCTCACCCCCTTCTCGACGGAACACTGAAGCTTTCTTT; CDR3aa: CASSPPSRRNTEAFF
j_gene: TRBJ1-1; v_gene: TRBV7-3; d_gene: -; abundance: -; CDR3nt: TGTGCCAGCAGCCGAGACCCTTTGAACACTGAAGCTTTCTTT; CDR3aa: CASSRDPLNTEAFF
j_gene: TRBJ2-5; v_gene: TRBV5-1; d_gene: -; abundance: -; CDR3nt: TGCGCCAGCAGCCAATCAGGGGAGACCCAGTACTTC; CDR3aa: CASSQSGETQYF
j_gene: TRBJ1-1; v_gene: TRBV6-5; d_gene: -; abundance: -; CDR3nt: TGTGCCAGCAGTTCTGGACTCTGGATGGAGACAGCTTTCTTT; CDR3aa: CASSSGLWMETAFF
j_gene: TRBJ1-3; v_gene: TRBV18; d_gene: -; abundance: -; CDR3nt: TGTGCCAGCTCAACAGGAGGAACAAACACCATATATTTT; CDR3aa: CASSTGGTNTIYF
j_gene: TRBJ2-3; v_gene: TRBV11-2; d_gene: TRBD2; abundance: -; CDR3nt: TGTGCCAGCAGCTACGGGGGGACAGATACGCAGTATTTT; CDR3aa: CASSYGGTDTQYF
j_gene: TRBJ2-1; v_gene: TRBV7-9; d_gene: -; abundance: -; CDR3nt: TGTGCCAGCAGCTCACAGGACAATGAGCAGTTCTTC; CDR3aa: CASSSQDNEQFF
j_gene: TRBJ2-1; v_gene: TRBV19; d_gene: TRBD2; abundance: -; CDR3nt: TGTGCCAGCGCACTAGCGGGAGAGGGGTACAATGAGCAGTTCTTC; CDR3aa: CASALAGEGYNEQFF
j_gene: TRBJ2-1; v_gene: TRBV4-2; d_gene: -; abundance: once; CDR3nt: TGTGCCAGCAGCCCACTACCCGTGCCCGGGGATGAGCAGTTCTTC; CDR3aa: CASSPLPVPGDEQFF
j_gene: TRBJ2-3; v_gene: TRBV7-9; d_gene: -; abundance: -; CDR3nt: TGTGCCAGCAGCCTAAGGGGGTCTTTGTCACCGAGCACAGATACGCAGTATTTT; CDR3aa: CASSLRGSLSPSTDTQYF
j_gene: TRBJ1-2; v_gene: TRBV7-9; d_gene: -; abundance: -; CDR3nt: TGTGCCAGCAGCCCGTCCGGGGTCTCCTATGGCTACACCTTC; CDR3aa: CASSPSGVSYGYTF
j_gene: TRBJ1-5; v_gene: TRBV19; d_gene: TRBD1; abundance: -; CDR3nt: TGTGCCAGTAGTCCAGACAGGGGGCGTAGGGATCAGCCCCAGCATTTT; CDR3aa: CASSPDRGRRDQPQHF
j_gene: TRBJ2-2; v_gene: TRBV11-3; d_gene: TRBD2; abundance: once; CDR3nt: TGTGCCAGCAGCCCCAGCCTAGCGGGAGGTAACACCGGGGAGCTGTTTTTT; CDR3aa: CASSPSLAGGNTGELFF
j_gene: TRBJ2-4; v_gene: TRBV27; d_gene: TRBD1; abundance: once; CDR3nt: TGTGCCAGCAGTCTGATCCGGGGACAGGGGCTGCAAAACATTCAGTACTTC; CDR3aa: CASSLIRGQGLQNIQYF
j_gene: TRBJ2-1; v_gene: TRBV2; d_gene: -; abundance: -; CDR3nt: TGTGCCAGCAGGGCCTCAACGGGAGACAATGAGCAGTTCTTC; CDR3aa: CASRASTGDNEQFF
j_gene: TRBJ1-5; v_gene: TRBV27; d_gene: -; abundance: once; CDR3nt: TGTGCCAGCAGTTGCATACCCCCCAGGGCCCGCAATCAGCCCCAGCATTTT; CDR3aa: CASSCIPPRARNQPQHF
j_gene: TRBJ2-7; v_gene: TRBV28; d_gene: -; abundance: -; CDR3nt: TGTGCCAGTCAGTTTGCGGGACCCAAGTCGGGCGAGCAGTACTTC; CDR3aa: CASQFAGPKSGEQYF
j_gene: TRBJ2-3; v_gene: TRBV7-2; d_gene: TRBD2; abundance: -; CDR3nt: TGTGCCAGCAGCTTAGTGGCTAGCGGGAGGGGGCCAGATACGCAGTATTTT; CDR3aa: CASSLVASGRGPDTQYF
j_gene: TRBJ2-5; v_gene: TRBV5-4; d_gene: -; abundance: once; CDR3nt: TGTGCCAGCAGCTTAGGATTTGGCAGCTACCAAGAGACCCAGTACTTC; CDR3aa: CASSLGFGSYQETQYF
j_gene: TRBJ2-1; v_gene: TRBV19; d_gene: -; abundance: once; CDR3nt: TGTGCCAGTAGTATAGAGGCGGATGGGTCCTACAATGAGCAGTTCTTC; CDR3aa: CASSIEADGSYNEQFF
j_gene: TRBJ2-3; v_gene: TRBV5-4; d_gene: TRBD2; abundance: -; CDR3nt: TGTGCCAGCAGCCCTAGACTAGCGTCTAGCACAGATACGCAGTATTTT; CDR3aa: CASSPRLASSTDTQYF
j_gene: TRBJ2-4; v_gene: TRBV5-4; d_gene: -; abundance: -; CDR3nt: TGTGCCAGCAGCCCGGAGGCGGCCAAAAACATTCAGTACTTC; CDR3aa: CASSPEAAKNIQYF
j_gene: TRBJ1-2; v_gene: TRBV7-8; d_gene: -; abundance: -; CDR3nt: TGTGCCAGCAGCTTCCCTTTTAGGGCGGCGGGGAACCCCCCCGGTTATGGCTACACCTTC; CDR3aa: CASSFPFRAAGNPPGYGYTF
j_gene: TRBJ2-5; v_gene: TRBV5-1; d_gene: -; abundance: -; CDR3nt: TGCGCCAGCAGCTTGGTTGGGGGGCCAGTTCAAGAGACCCAGTACTTC; CDR3aa: CASSLVGGPVQETQYF
j_gene: TRBJ1-1; v_gene: TRBV9; d_gene: -; abundance: -; CDR3nt: TGTGCCAGCAGCGTACAGACAGCGAACACTGAAGCTTTCTTT; CDR3aa: CASSVQTANTEAFF
j_gene: TRBJ2-3; v_gene: TRBV25-1; d_gene: -; abundance: -; CDR3nt: TGTGCTATAGGCCCGGCCAGGGGCACAGATACGCAGTATTTT; CDR3aa: CAIGPARGTDTQYF
j_gene: TRBJ2-1; v_gene: TRBV27; d_gene: -; abundance: -; CDR3nt: TGTGCCAGCAGTTTATTCCCCAGGGTCGGGAGCTCCTACAATGAGCAGTTCTTC; CDR3aa: CASSLFPRVGSSYNEQFF
j_gene: TRBJ2-3; v_gene: TRBV11-2; d_gene: -; abundance: -; CDR3nt: TGTGCCAGCAGCTTAGAAGGGTTACAGGGTACAGATACGCAGTATTTT; CDR3aa: CASSLEGLQGTDTQYF
j_gene: TRBJ2-1; v_gene: TRBV11-2; d_gene: -; abundance: -; CDR3nt: TGTGCCAGCAGCAAAGATCCGAACGGGGATGAGCAGTTCTTC; CDR3aa: CASSKDPNGDEQFF
j_gene: TRBJ2-3; v_gene: TRBV14; d_gene: -; abundance: -; CDR3nt: TGTGCCAGCAGCCAAGATCGAGGGGAGACAGATACGCAGTATTTT; CDR3aa: CASSQDRGETDTQYF
j_gene: TRBJ1-2; v_gene: TRBV6-5; d_gene: TRBD1; abundance: few; CDR3nt: TGTGCCAGCAGTAGGGGACAGCTGGCGAATTATGGCTACACCTTC; CDR3aa: CASSRGQLANYGYTF
j_gene: TRBJ2-4; v_gene: TRBV18; d_gene: TRBD2; abundance: -; CDR3nt: TGTGCCAGCTCACCAACGCTAGCGGGAGGGAGCCTAGCCAAAAACATTCAGTACTTC; CDR3aa: CASSPTLAGGSLAKNIQYF
j_gene: TRBJ1-1; v_gene: TRBV6-1; d_gene: -; abundance: -; CDR3nt: TGTGCCAGTACCCTCGAGCAGAGCACTGAAGCTTTCTTT; CDR3aa: CASTLEQSTEAFF
j_gene: TRBJ2-7; v_gene: TRBV28; d_gene: TRBD2; abundance: -; CDR3nt: TGTGCCAGCAGCCGGCACTCGGGACTAGCGGGAGCCTACGAGCAGTACTTC; CDR3aa: CASSRHSGLAGAYEQYF
j_gene: TRBJ2-7; v_gene: TRBV7-6; d_gene: TRBD1; abundance: -; CDR3nt: TGTGCCAGCAGCTTAGCAGGGACAGGCCACTACGAGCAGTACTTC; CDR3aa: CASSLAGTGHYEQYF
j_gene: TRBJ1-2; v_gene: TRBV5-6; d_gene: -; abundance: -; CDR3nt: TGTGCCAGCAGCTTTGGGCAGGGAGTTGATGGCTACACCTTC; CDR3aa: CASSFGQGVDGYTF
j_gene: TRBJ2-1; v_gene: TRBV28; d_gene: -; abundance: -; CDR3nt: TGTGCCAGCAGCTGGGGTCGAGGAGGCAATGAGCAGTTCTTC; CDR3aa: CASSWGRGGNEQFF
j_gene: TRBJ2-3; v_gene: TRBV18; d_gene: -; abundance: -; CDR3nt: TGTGCCAGCTCAGACCGGCCAGATACGCAGTATTTT; CDR3aa: CASSDRPDTQYF
j_gene: TRBJ2-7; v_gene: TRBV18; d_gene: -; abundance: once; CDR3nt: TGTGCCAGCTCATCGGCGGGACTTTCCTACGAGCAGTACTTC; CDR3aa: CASSSAGLSYEQYF